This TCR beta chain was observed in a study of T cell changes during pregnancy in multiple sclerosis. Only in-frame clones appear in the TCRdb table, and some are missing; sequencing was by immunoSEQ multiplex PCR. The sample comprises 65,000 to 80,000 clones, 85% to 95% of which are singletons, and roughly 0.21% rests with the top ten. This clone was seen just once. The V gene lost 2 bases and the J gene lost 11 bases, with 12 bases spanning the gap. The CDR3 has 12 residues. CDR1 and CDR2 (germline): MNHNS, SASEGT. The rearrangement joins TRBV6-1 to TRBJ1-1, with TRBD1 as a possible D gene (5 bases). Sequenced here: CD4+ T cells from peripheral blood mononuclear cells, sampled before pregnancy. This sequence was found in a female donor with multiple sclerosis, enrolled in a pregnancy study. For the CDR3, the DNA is TGTGCCAGCAGTGAATCGAGCCCAGGGGCTTTCTTT. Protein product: CASSESSPGAFF.